What follows are 26 T cell receptor beta chains derived from one specimen sequenced in a study (dated by TCRdb to between 2015 and 2017). Cells that were CD4+CD25+CD127-/low were the ones isolated as Tregs. Library construction relied on multiplex PCR. Sequencer: Ion Torrent PGM. In the approximately 24-patient analysis, TRBV12-4/TRBJ1-2 clonotypes were amplified using adaptor-ligated barcode primers. Using fastp at Q25 and MiXCR, TCRdb reprocessed the public reads and kept productive beta chains. Rows with a matching CDR3 protein are joined into one entry that keeps the most common DNA and genes. The sample table holds about 2,200 distinct CDR3 sequences, of which 0.85% to 1.2% were seen once. The biggest ten clones account for around a sixth of the sample. Material for sequencing was tumor-infiltrating Tregs sorted from the breast tumor. The receptor source for this set is a female donor with breast cancer.

At least ten counts were recorded for this clonotype. This chain links TRBV12-3 or TRBV12-4 with TRBJ1-2; D call uncertain. Trimming took 5 bases from V and 5 from J, leaving 6 bases between them. This CDR3 region has 11 residues. For the CDR3, the DNA is TGTGCCAGCAGTCGACAATATGGCTACACCTTC. Amino acid sequence: CASSRQYGYTF.

This chain uses TRBV12-3 or TRBV12-4 with TRBJ1-2; D gene ambiguous. The CDR3 totals 13 residues. V lost 3 bases and J 4 bases, leaving 9 bases between the germline ends. This chain's CDR3 is CASSLSVGYGYTF. CDR3 nucleotides: TGTGCCAGCAGTTTGTCGGTGGGCTATGGCTACACCTTC.

By proportion, this clonotype is medium-sized (0.01 to 0.1%). The chain is built from TRBV12-3 or TRBV12-4 and TRBJ1-2; D not resolved. Trimming shortened V by 6 bases and J by 3 bases, and 11 bases separated the two germline ends. The CDR3 runs 13 residues. The CDR3 region is CASRPSVHYGYTF. CDR3 DNA sequence: TGTGCCAGCAGGCCAAGCGTGCACTATGGCTACACCTTC.

This clonotype is termed medium-sized. The chain couples TRBV12-3 or TRBV12-4 to TRBJ1-2; D gene unclear. The CDR3 extends over 14 amino acids. The V end was cut by 7 bases, the J end by 1 base, with 13 bases between. CDR3 sequence (DNA): TGTGCCAGCACCTTAACAACGGTTAACTATGGCTACACCTTC. It codes for CASTLTTVNYGYTF.

By share, this clonotype counts as medium-sized (0.01 to 0.1%). The rearrangement joins TRBV12-3 or TRBV12-4 to TRBJ1-2; 8 bases are shared with TRBD1. The CDR3 has 16 amino acids. J was trimmed by 1 base and V by 1 base; bases with no gene match: 5. CDR3: CASSLVGQGHNYGYTF. The CDR3 DNA follows: TGTGCCAGCAGTTTAGTCGGACAGGGACATAACTATGGCTACACCTTC.

The chain is built from TRBV12-3 or TRBV12-4 and TRBJ1-2, with D tentatively TRBD1 (6 bases). Trimming left V 8 bases short and J 4 bases short, with 14 bases between. The CDR3 has 13 residues. CDR3 residues: CASGGQNIYGYTF. The CDR3 nucleotides read TGTGCCAGCGGAGGACAGAATATCTATGGCTACACCTTC.

By share, this clonotype counts as medium-sized. This chain joins TRBV12-3 or TRBV12-4 and TRBJ1-2; possibly TRBD1 for D (6 bases). The CDR3 contains 11 residues. Deletions cut 8 bases from V and 6 bases from J, with 10 bases between. CDR3 DNA sequence: TGTGCCAGCGCCAGGGGCCATGGCTACACCTTC. This translates into CASARGHGYTF.

This clonotype has at least ten counts. The chain links TRBV12-3 or TRBV12-4 to TRBJ1-2; D may be TRBD1 (5 bases). This CDR3 region has 13 residues. Trimming took 2 bases from V and 4 from J, leaving 8 bases between them. CDR3: CASSLQGAYGYTF. CDR3 DNA sequence: TGTGCCAGCAGTTTACAGGGTGCCTATGGCTACACCTTC.

In this sample, this clonotype turned up a few times. The rearrangement joins TRBV12-3 or TRBV12-4 to TRBJ1-2; no firm D call. V was shortened by 8 bases and J by 5 bases, with 15 bases between the two germline ends. This CDR3 contains 13 residues. This CDR3 is CASADSPRYGYTF. The CDR3 nucleotides read TGTGCCAGCGCCGACTCGCCCAGATATGGCTACACCTTC.

By sample fraction, this clonotype is medium-sized. This chain links TRBV12-3 or TRBV12-4 with TRBJ1-2; D possibly corresponds to TRBD1 (5 bases). V was pared by 3 bases and J by 4 bases, with 9 bases between. The CDR3 spans 13 residues. The CDR3 is CASSFRATYGYTF. The CDR3 DNA sequence: TGTGCCAGCAGTTTCAGGGCAACCTATGGCTACACCTTC.

By frequency in the sample, this clonotype is medium-sized. The chain carries TRBV12-3 or TRBV12-4 and TRBJ1-2, with D possibly being TRBD1 (5 bases). The germline V and J ends were trimmed by 6 bases and 6 bases, with 11 bases remaining between them. The CDR3 spans 12 residues. The CDR3 spells CASSDAGNGYTF. The CDR3 DNA is TGTGCCAGCAGCGACGCAGGGAATGGCTACACCTTC.

In its sample, this clonotype is large. This chain uses TRBV12-3 or TRBV12-4 with TRBJ1-2; D is uncertain. The CDR3 contains 12 residues. V lost 8 bases and J 4 bases, leaving 11 bases between the germline ends. The CDR3 protein is CASGDTLYGYTF. The CDR3 DNA reads as TGTGCCAGCGGTGACACCCTCTATGGCTACACCTTC.

This clonotype is medium-sized within its sample. This rearrangement joins TRBV12-3 or TRBV12-4 to TRBJ1-2; perhaps TRBD1 as D (5 bases). CDR3 length: 14 amino acids. Trimming stripped 5 bases from V and 4 bases from J, with 14 bases between. CDR3 sequence: CASSQGSGLYGYTF. The CDR3 DNA sequence: TGTGCCAGCAGTCAGGGCAGCGGCCTCTATGGCTACACCTTC.

This clonotype appeared many times. The rearrangement joins TRBV12-3 or TRBV12-4 to TRBJ1-2; D is unclear. This CDR3 has 13 residues. The V and J ends lost 6 bases and 5 bases respectively, with 13 bases between them. The CDR3 nucleotides read TGTGCCAGCAGCCTTGAGGTCGGGTATGGCTACACCTTC. This codes for CASSLEVGYGYTF.

This clonotype qualifies as medium-sized (0.01 to 0.1%). The chain employs TRBV12-3 or TRBV12-4 and TRBJ1-2, with a weak D call TRBD1 (5 bases). Deletions cut 8 bases from V and 12 bases from J, with 16 bases between. This CDR3 is built from 11 residues. The CDR3 region is CASGLEQANTF. CDR3 nucleotide sequence: TGTGCCAGCGGGTTAGAACAGGCCAACACCTTC.

Relative to its sample, this clonotype is medium-sized. The V gene is TRBV12-3 or TRBV12-4, the J gene TRBJ1-2, with TRBD1 matching over 7 bases. V trimming: 8 bases; J trimming: 4 bases; junction bases outside the gene matches: 10. The CDR3 totals 14 residues. The DNA for the CDR3 is TGTGCCAGCGGCCGACGGGACAGCTCCTATGGCTACACCTTC. This encodes CASGRRDSSYGYTF.

This clonotype is categorized as medium-sized. V gene TRBV12-3 or TRBV12-4 combines with J gene TRBJ1-2; D uncertain. V was shortened by 5 bases and J by 14 bases, with 15 bases between the two germline ends. The CDR3 sequence is 11 residues long. CDR3 coding DNA: TGTGCCAGCAGTCGGACCGGCTGGTGGACCTTC. This encodes CASSRTGWWTF.

This clonotype qualifies as medium-sized. This chain uses TRBV12-3 or TRBV12-4 with TRBJ1-2; D may be TRBD1 (6 bases). Trimming stripped 5 bases from V and 4 bases from J, with 11 bases between. The CDR3 runs 13 residues. The CDR3 loop is CASSQGPAYGYTF. In DNA, the CDR3 is TGTGCCAGCAGTCAGGGGCCGGCCTATGGCTACACCTTC.

This clonotype came up many times. Here the CDR3 DNA reads TGTGCCAGCAGCCTCATAGTTTTCTATGGCTACACCTTC. Encoded protein: CASSLIVFYGYTF. V and J are TRBV12-3 or TRBV12-4 and TRBJ1-2; D gene uncertain. The V end lost 6 bases, the J end lost 4 bases, and 12 bases lay between the germline ends. CDR3 length: 13 residues.

This clonotype was recorded at least ten times. The genes are TRBV12-3 or TRBV12-4 and TRBJ1-2; 7 bases agree with TRBD1. The V gene end was trimmed by 7 bases and the J gene end by 1 base; junction bases not matched to a gene: 9. There are 15 residues in the CDR3. CDR3 bases: TGTGCCAGCAAGACACATGGACAGGTTAACTATGGCTACACCTTC. Translation: CASKTHGQVNYGYTF.

This clonotype is medium-sized by share. The junction departs from the called germline gene at one end, perhaps through a read error. This chain joins TRBV12-3 or TRBV12-4 and TRBJ1-2; D not certain. This CDR3 comprises 12 residues. Written as DNA, the CDR3 is TGTGCCAGCAGTCTAGCGTACTATGGCTACACCTTC. Encoded protein: CASSLAYYGYTF.

Relative to its sample, this clonotype is medium-sized. This chain connects TRBV12-3 or TRBV12-4 to TRBJ1-2; possibly TRBD1 for D (6 bases). This CDR3 is 14 amino acids long. V was trimmed by 4 bases and J by 4 bases, leaving 13 bases between them. CDR3 nucleotides: TGTGCCAGCAGTTCGGACAGCCGATCCTATGGCTACACCTTC. Its protein product is CASSSDSRSYGYTF.

This clonotype is termed medium-sized. The V gene is TRBV12-3 or TRBV12-4, the J gene TRBJ1-2, with D tentatively TRBD1 (5 bases). V gave up 5 bases and J gave up 7 bases, with 17 bases separating them. The CDR3 contains 14 residues. The CDR3 here is CASSRRQGVRGYTF. CDR3 in DNA: TGTGCCAGCAGTCGGAGGCAGGGAGTACGTGGCTACACCTTC.

This clonotype is judged medium-sized (0.01 to 0.1%). This sequence joins TRBV12-3 or TRBV12-4 and TRBJ1-2; D is possibly TRBD1 (5 bases). The V end was cut by 3 bases, the J end by 5 bases, with 16 bases between. The CDR3 covers 15 residues. The CDR3 reads CASSLSRVSEYGYTF. CDR3 sequence (DNA): TGTGCCAGCAGTTTGAGCAGGGTGTCGGAATATGGCTACACCTTC.

Judged by abundance, this clonotype is medium-sized. The rearrangement joins TRBV12-3 or TRBV12-4 to TRBJ1-2; a weak D match, TRBD1 (5 bases). The CDR3 has 14 residues. V was trimmed by 8 bases and J by 6 bases, leaving 19 bases between them. The DNA for the CDR3 is TGTGCCAGCGGGTCTATCAGGGTCTTCAATGGCTACACCTTC. Protein sequence: CASGSIRVFNGYTF.

By sample fraction, this clonotype is medium-sized. This chain connects TRBV12-3 or TRBV12-4 to TRBJ1-2; a possible D gene is TRBD1 (5 bases). CDR3 length equals 15 residues. V was trimmed by 2 bases and J by 2 bases, leaving 12 bases between them. CDR3 bases: TGTGCCAGCAGTTTACGACGCAGGGTGAACTATGGCTACACCTTC. Translated, it gives CASSLRRRVNYGYTF.